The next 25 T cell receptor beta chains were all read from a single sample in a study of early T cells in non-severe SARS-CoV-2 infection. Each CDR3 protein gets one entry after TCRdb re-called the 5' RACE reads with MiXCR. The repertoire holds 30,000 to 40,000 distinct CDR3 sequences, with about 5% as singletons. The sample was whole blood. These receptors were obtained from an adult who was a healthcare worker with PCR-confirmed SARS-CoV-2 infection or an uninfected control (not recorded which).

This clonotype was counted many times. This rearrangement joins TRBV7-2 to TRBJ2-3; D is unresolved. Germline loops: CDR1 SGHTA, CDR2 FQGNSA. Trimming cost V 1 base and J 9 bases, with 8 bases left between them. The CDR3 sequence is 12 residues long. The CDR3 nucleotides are TGTGCCAGCAGCTTAGAAAGCCCCACGCAGTATTTT. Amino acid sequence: CASSLESPTQYF.

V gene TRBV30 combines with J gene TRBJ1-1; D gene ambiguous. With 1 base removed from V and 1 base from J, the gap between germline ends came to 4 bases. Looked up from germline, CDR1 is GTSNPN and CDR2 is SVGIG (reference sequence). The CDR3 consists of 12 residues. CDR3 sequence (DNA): TGTGCCTGGAGTGCGCGGAACACTGAAGCTTTCTTT. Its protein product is CAWSARNTEAFF.

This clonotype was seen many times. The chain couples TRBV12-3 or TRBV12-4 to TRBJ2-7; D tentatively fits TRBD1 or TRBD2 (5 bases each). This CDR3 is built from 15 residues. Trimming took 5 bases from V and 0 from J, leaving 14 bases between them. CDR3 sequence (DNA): TGTGCCAGCAGTCTGGGACGCGTCCCCTCCTACGAGCAGTACTTC. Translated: CASSLGRVPSYEQYF.

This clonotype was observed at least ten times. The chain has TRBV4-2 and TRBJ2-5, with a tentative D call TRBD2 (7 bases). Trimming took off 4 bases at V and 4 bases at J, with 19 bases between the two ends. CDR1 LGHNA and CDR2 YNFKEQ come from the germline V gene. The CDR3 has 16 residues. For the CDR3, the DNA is TGTGCCAGCAGCCGCCAACGGGGGGCCGATTTAGAGACCCAGTACTTC. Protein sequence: CASSRQRGADLETQYF.

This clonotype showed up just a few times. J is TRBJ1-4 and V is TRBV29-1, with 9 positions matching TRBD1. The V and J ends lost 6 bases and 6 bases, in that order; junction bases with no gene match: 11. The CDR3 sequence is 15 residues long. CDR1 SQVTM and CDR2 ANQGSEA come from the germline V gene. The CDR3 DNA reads TGCAGCGTCCCCGAAATGACAGGGGGAGATGAAAAACTGTTTTTT. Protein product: CSVPEMTGGDEKLFF.

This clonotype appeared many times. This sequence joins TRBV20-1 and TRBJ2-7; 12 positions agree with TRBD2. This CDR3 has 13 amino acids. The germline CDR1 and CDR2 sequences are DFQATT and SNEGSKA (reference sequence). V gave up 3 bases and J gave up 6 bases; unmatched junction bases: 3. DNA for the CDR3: TGCAGTGCTAGGTCACTAGCGGGGGGCGAGCAGTACTTC. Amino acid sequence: CSARSLAGGEQYF.

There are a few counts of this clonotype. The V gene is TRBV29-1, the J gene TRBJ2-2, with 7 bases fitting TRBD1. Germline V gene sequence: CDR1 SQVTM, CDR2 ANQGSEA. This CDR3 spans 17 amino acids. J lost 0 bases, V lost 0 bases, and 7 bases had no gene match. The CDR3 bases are TGCAGCGTTGAAGAAGGACAGGTCGCGACGAACACCGGGGAGCTGTTTTTT. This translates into CSVEEGQVATNTGELFF.

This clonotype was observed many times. The CDR3 sequence is CSVEDHQGAYGYTF. In DNA, the CDR3 is TGCAGCGTTGAAGATCATCAGGGGGCCTATGGCTACACCTTC. This chain uses TRBV29-1 with TRBJ1-2, with 8 bases that match TRBD1. Trimming took 0 bases from V and 4 from J; bases not matched to a gene: 4. The CDR3 totals 14 residues. Germline CDR1 reads SQVTM; CDR2 reads ANQGSEA. The complete variable domain, with remaining parts taken from reference TRBV29-1 and TRBJ1-2, reads SAVISQKPSRDICQRGTSLTIQCQVDSQVTMMFWYRQQPGQSLTLIATANQGSEATYESGFVIDKFPISRPNLTFSTLTVSNMSPEDSSIYLCSVEDHQGAYGYTFGSGTRLTVV.

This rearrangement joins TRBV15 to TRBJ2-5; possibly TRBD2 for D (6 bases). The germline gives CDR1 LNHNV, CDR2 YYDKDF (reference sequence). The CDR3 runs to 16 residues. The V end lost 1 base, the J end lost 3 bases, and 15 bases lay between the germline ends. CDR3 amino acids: CATSRGPRDSEETQYF. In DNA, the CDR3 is TGTGCCACCAGCAGAGGGCCCCGGGACTCCGAAGAGACCCAGTACTTC.

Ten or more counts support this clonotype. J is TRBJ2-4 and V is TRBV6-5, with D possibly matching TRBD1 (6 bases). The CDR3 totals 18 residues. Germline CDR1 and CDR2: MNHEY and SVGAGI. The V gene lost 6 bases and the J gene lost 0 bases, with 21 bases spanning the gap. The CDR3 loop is CASSQQPGHRRAKNIQYF. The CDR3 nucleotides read TGTGCCAGCAGCCAGCAACCGGGACACCGAAGAGCCAAAAACATTCAGTACTTC.

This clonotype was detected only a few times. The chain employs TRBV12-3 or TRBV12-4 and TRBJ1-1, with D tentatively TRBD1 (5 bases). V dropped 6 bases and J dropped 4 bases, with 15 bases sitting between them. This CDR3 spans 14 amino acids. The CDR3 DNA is TGTGCCAGCAGCCGACAGATGGGGGGCACTGAAGCTTTCTTT. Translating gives CASSRQMGGTEAFF.

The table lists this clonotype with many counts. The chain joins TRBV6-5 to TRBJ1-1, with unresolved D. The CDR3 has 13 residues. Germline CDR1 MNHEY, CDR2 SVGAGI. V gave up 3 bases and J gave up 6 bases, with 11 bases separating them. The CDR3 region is CASSYSWFAEAFF. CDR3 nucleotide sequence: TGTGCCAGCAGTTATTCGTGGTTCGCTGAAGCTTTCTTT.

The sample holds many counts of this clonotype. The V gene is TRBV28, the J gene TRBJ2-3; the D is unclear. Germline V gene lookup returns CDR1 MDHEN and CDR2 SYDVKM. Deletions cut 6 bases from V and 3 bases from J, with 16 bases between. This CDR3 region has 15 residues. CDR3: CASRPVASRTDTQYF. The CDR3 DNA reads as TGTGCCAGCAGACCCGTGGCTAGTAGGACAGATACGCAGTATTTT.

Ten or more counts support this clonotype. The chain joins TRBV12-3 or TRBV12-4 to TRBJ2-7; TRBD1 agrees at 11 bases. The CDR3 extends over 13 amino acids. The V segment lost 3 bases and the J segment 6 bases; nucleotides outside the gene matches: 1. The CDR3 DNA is TGTGCCAGCAGTTTGGACAGGGGGCGCGAGCAGTACTTC. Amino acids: CASSLDRGREQYF.

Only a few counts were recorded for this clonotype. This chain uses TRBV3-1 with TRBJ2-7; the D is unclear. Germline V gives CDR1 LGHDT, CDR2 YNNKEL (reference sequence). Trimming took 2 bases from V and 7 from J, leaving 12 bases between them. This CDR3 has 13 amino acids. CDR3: CASSQRVLLEQYF. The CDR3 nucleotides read TGTGCCAGCAGCCAACGGGTTCTGCTGGAGCAGTACTTC.

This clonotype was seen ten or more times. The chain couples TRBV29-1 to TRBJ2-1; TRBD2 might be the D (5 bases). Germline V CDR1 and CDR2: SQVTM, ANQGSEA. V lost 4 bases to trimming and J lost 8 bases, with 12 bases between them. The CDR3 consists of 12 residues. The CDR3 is CSVVTPRDEQFF. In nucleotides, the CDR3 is TGCAGCGTTGTGACCCCGAGGGATGAGCAGTTCTTC.

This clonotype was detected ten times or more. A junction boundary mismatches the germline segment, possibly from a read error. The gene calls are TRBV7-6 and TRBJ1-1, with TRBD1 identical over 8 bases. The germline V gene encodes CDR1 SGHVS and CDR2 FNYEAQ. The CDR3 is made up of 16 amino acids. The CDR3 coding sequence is TGTGCCAGCAGCTTAGGGGTGACAGGGGTGAATACTGAAGCTTTCTTT. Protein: CASSLGVTGVNTEAFF.

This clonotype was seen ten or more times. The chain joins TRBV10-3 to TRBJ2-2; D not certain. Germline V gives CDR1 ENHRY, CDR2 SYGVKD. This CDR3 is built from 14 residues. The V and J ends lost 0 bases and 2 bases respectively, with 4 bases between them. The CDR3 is CAISESRNTGELFF. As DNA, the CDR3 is TGTGCCATCAGTGAGTCCCGTAACACCGGGGAGCTGTTTTTT.

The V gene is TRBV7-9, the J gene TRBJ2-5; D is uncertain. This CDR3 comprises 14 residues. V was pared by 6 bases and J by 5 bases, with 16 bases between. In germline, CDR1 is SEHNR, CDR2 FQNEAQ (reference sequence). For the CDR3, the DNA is TGTGCCAGCAGTCAACGGACCGCCATCGAGACCCAGTACTTC. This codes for CASSQRTAIETQYF.

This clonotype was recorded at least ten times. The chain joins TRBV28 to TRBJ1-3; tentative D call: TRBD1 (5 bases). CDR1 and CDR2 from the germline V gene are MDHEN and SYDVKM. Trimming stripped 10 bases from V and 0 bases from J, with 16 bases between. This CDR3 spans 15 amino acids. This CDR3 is CATSEWGRSGNTIYF. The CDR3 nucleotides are TGTGCCACCTCCGAGTGGGGACGCTCTGGAAACACCATATATTTT.

The CDR3 DNA reads as TGCAGCGTTTGGGAGAACACTGAAGCTTTCTTT. It specifies CSVWENTEAFF. The chain recombines TRBV29-1 with TRBJ1-1; D gene unclear. V lost 5 bases to trimming and J lost 1 base, with 5 bases between them. Germline CDR1 SQVTM, CDR2 ANQGSEA. The CDR3 contains 11 residues.

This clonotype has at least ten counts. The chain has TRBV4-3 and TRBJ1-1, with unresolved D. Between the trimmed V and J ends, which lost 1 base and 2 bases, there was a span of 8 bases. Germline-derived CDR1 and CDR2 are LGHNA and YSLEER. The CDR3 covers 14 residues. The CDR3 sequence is CASSQVVRNTEAFF. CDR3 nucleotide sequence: TGCGCCAGCAGCCAAGTGGTGAGAAACACTGAAGCTTTCTTT.

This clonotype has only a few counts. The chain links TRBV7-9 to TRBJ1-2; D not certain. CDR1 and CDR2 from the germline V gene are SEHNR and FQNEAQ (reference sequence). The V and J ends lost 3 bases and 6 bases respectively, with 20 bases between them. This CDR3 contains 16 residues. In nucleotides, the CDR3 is TGTGCCAGCAGCTTTAGGAGGTCGTCGAGTTCGGATGGCTACACCTTC. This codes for CASSFRRSSSSDGYTF.

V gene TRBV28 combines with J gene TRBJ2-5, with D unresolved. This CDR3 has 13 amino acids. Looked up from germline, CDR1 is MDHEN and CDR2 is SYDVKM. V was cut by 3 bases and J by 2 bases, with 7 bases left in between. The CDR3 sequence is CASSLEQQETQYF. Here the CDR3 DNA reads TGTGCCAGCAGTTTGGAACAGCAAGAGACCCAGTACTTC. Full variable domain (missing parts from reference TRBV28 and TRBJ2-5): DVKVTQSSRYLVKRTGEKVFLECVQDMDHENMFWYRQDPGLGLRLIYFSYDVKMKEKGDIPEGYSVSREKKERFSLILESASTNQTSMYLCASSLEQQETQYFGPGTRLLVL.

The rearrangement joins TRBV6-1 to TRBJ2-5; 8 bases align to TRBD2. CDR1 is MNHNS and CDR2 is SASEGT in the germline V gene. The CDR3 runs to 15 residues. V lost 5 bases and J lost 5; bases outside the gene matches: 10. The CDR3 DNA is TGTGCCAGCAGTCCGGGGGGGCTGGTTCGGGAGACCCAGTACTTC. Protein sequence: CASSPGGLVRETQYF.